The next 9 T cell receptor beta chains were all read from a single sample in a study of blood T cell repertoires in COVID-19 (dated by TCRdb to the early 2020s). Libraries were prepared through the immunoSEQ multiplex PCR assay. This is the immuneACCESS table as TCRdb keeps it, with only in-frame sequences that have V and J called. A part of the clones is gone; compared with another copy, unresolved V genes explain less than half, and the rest is unexplained. This sample comprises a few hundred thousand clones, approximately 87% of them detected only once. Jointly, the top ten make up around 9.3% of the sample. Sequenced: peripheral blood. The receptors were gathered from a woman under 40 with COVID-19, enrolled during active disease.

The chain carries TRBV20-1 and TRBJ1-2; 8 nucleotides line up with TRBD1. The V gene end was trimmed by 7 bases and the J gene end by 11 bases; junction bases not matched to a gene: 6. CDR3 length: 10 residues. The germline gives CDR1 DFQATT, CDR2 SNEGSKA (reference sequence). The CDR3 here is CSGTGWGYTF. The CDR3 DNA reads TGCAGTGGGACAGGGTGGGGTTACACCTTC.

The rearrangement joins TRBV30 to TRBJ2-3; no definite D call. V was shortened by 1 base and J by 5 bases, with 13 bases between the two germline ends. CDR3 length: 14 amino acids. Germline V CDR1 and CDR2: GTSNPN, SVGIG (reference sequence). In DNA form, the CDR3 reads TGTGCCTGGAGTGATAAGCGTTGGTTAGATACGCAGTATTTT. Its protein is CAWSDKRWLDTQYF.

This chain uses TRBV7-3 with TRBJ2-7, with TRBD2 matching 10 bases. This CDR3 comprises 14 residues. Germline values: CDR1 SGHTA, CDR2 FQGTGA. J was trimmed by 7 bases and V by 1 base; bases with no gene match: 4. DNA of the CDR3: TGTGCCAGCAGCTTAATAGGGACTAGCGATGAGCAGTACTTC. Translating it yields CASSLIGTSDEQYF.

The J gene is TRBJ2-1, the V gene TRBV11-3, with 11 bases lining up with TRBD2. The CDR3 spans 16 residues. Losses at the gene ends were 2 bases for V and 8 bases for J; bases not matched to a gene: 8. From germline, CDR1 is SGHNT and CDR2 YENEEA. CDR3 in DNA: TGTGCCAGCAGCTTATACGGGACTAGCGGTGGGGATGAGCAGTTCTTC. It codes for CASSLYGTSGGDEQFF.

This rearrangement joins TRBV5-5 to TRBJ2-7, with a weak D call TRBD1 (5 bases). This CDR3 comprises 15 residues. Looked up from germline, CDR1 is SGHKS and CDR2 is YYEKEE (reference sequence). V lost 3 bases and J 5 bases, leaving 18 bases between the germline ends. The CDR3 bases are TGTGCCAGCAGCTCCCGACAGACCTCTTGGGACGAGCAGTACTTC. It codes for CASSSRQTSWDEQYF.

The rearrangement uses TRBV5-6 and TRBJ1-1; D might be TRBD1 (5 bases). Germline V gene data show CDR1 as SGHDT and CDR2 as YYEEEE. Trimming left V 0 bases short and J 2 bases short, with 17 bases between. This CDR3 region has 17 residues. In nucleotides, the CDR3 is TGTGCCAGCAGCTTGGCCAATATCGGACACTTCAACACTGAAGCTTTCTTT. Translating gives CASSLANIGHFNTEAFF.

The V gene is TRBV5-1, the J gene TRBJ2-5, with TRBD2 identical over 11 bases. The CDR3 runs to 18 residues. Germline V gene sequence: CDR1 SGHRS, CDR2 YFSETQ. With V trimmed by 5 bases and J by 2 bases, 14 bases remained unmatched. The CDR3 loop is CASSAGLAVPPTQETQYF. The CDR3 bases are TGCGCCAGCAGTGCGGGACTAGCGGTCCCACCTACTCAAGAGACCCAGTACTTC.

V gene TRBV9 combines with J gene TRBJ1-6, with no clear D. Germline lookup yields CDR1 SGDLS and CDR2 YYNGEE. This CDR3 has 15 amino acids. V was cut by 4 bases and J by 9 bases, with 17 bases left in between. CDR3 bases: TGTGCCAGCAGCCTTGAGACCAGAGGTGTTTCACCCCTCCACTTT. It translates to CASSLETRGVSPLHF.

V usage is TRBV19 and J usage is TRBJ2-1, with 7 nucleotides matching TRBD2. J was trimmed by 3 bases and V by 7 bases; bases with no gene match: 6. CDR3 length: 14 amino acids. Germline loops: CDR1 LNHDA, CDR2 SQIVND (reference sequence). The CDR3 nucleotides are TGTGCCAGTAAACAGAGCGGGGTCTACAATGAGCAGTTCTTC. Its protein is CASKQSGVYNEQFF.